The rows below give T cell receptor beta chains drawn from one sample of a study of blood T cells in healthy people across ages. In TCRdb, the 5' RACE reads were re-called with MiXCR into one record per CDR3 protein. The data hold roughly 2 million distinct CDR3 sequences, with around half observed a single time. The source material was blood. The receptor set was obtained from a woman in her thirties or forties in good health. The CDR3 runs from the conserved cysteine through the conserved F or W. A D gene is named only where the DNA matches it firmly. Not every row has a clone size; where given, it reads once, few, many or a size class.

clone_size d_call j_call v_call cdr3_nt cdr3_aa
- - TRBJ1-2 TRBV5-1 TGCGCCAGCAGTCCAGAGGCGGCCTATGGCTACACCTTC CASSPEAAYGYTF
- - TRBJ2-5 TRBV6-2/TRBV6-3 TGTGCCAGCAGTTACTGGGGGGGGCCGAAGGAGACCCAGTACTTC CASSYWGGPKETQYF
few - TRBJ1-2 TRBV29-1 TGCAGCGTTGAATTAGGGGGGACTGGCTACACCTTC CSVELGGTGYTF
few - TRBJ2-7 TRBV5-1 TGCGCCAGCCGCGGGGAGCCACCCGAGCAGTACTTC CASRGEPPEQYF
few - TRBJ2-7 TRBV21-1 TGTGCCAGCAGCAAAAGTGACCAGGGAGTCTACGAGCAGTACTTC CASSKSDQGVYEQYF
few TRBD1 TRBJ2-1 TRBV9 TGTGCCAGCAGCGTAGCGGGGACAGGGAGCAATGAGCAGTTCTTC CASSVAGTGSNEQFF
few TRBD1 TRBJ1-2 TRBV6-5 TGTGCCAGCAGTGCTCGGGGACAGGACTATGGCTACACCTTC CASSARGQDYGYTF
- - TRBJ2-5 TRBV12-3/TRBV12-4 TGTGCCAGCAGTCCCGGGGGACAAGACAGGAGAGAGACCCAGTACTTC CASSPGGQDRRETQYF
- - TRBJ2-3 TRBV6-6 TGTGCCAGCGAAAGGGGGAGCACAGATACGCAGTATTTT CASERGSTDTQYF
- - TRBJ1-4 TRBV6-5 TGTGCCAGCAGCCACGAGGGAACTAATGAAAAACTGTTTTTT CASSHEGTNEKLFF
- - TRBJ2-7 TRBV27 TGTGCCAGCTACCGGGACCCGCGCCACGAGCAGTACTTC CASYRDPRHEQYF
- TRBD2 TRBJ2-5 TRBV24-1 TGTGCCACCAGTGATTATGGTAGCGGGGGTGAAGAGACCCAGTACTTC CATSDYGSGGEETQYF
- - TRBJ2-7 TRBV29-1 TGCAGCGTGGAGTTGATGGCGGGGCAGTACTTC CSVELMAGQYF
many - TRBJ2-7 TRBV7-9 TGTGCCAGCAGCCTCGAAATGGCTAGCCCAAACGAGCAGTACTTC CASSLEMASPNEQYF
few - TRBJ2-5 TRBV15 TGTGCCACCAGCTCCCCAACGGGGCTAGCCCAAGAGACCCAGTACTTC CATSSPTGLAQETQYF
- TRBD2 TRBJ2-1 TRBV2 TGTGCCAGCAGTGAGGAAGAGCGGGGGGTCCTCCTGGATGAGCAGTTCTTC CASSEEERGVLLDEQFF
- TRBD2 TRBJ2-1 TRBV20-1 TGCAGTGCTGGGACTAGCGGGGGACGCAATGAGCAGTTCTTC CSAGTSGGRNEQFF
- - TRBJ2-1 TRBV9 TGTGCCAGCAGCGTAGTTTGGGAGAGCTCCTACAATGAGCAGTTCTTC CASSVVWESSYNEQFF
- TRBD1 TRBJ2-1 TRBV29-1 TGCAGCGTTGACACAAGGGACAGGGGGTCTAGGGAGCAGTTCTTC CSVDTRDRGSREQFF
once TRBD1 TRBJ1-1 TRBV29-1 TGCAGCGCCAGCGGAGACAGGGGGAATGGTGAAGCTTTCTTT CSASGDRGNGEAFF
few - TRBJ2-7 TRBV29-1 TGCAGCGTCGCACAGGACGAGCAGTACTTC CSVAQDEQYF
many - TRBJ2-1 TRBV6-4 TGTGCCAGCAGTGACTCGATAGGGGGCAATGAGCAGTTCTTC CASSDSIGGNEQFF
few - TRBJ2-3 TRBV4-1 TGCGCCAGCAGCCAGGACAGCCCTTCAGGAGATACGCAGTATTTT CASSQDSPSGDTQYF
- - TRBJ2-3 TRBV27 TGTGCCAGCAGTTCGCGTCTTAGCGGCGGGGGCACAGATACGCAGTATTTT CASSSRLSGGGTDTQYF
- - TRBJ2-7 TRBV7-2 TGTGCCAGCAGCGCGGCAGGGGTTCTAGCCTACGAGCAGTACTTC CASSAAGVLAYEQYF
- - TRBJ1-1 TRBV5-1 TGTGCCAGCAGTTTCGGGACGAACACTGAAGCTTTCTTT CASSFGTNTEAFF
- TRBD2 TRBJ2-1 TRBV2 TGTGCCAGCAGTGAGTCATCCGGGACTAGGACCGAATACAATGAGCAGTTCTTC CASSESSGTRTEYNEQFF
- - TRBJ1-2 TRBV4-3 TGCGCCAGCAGCCAAGATTATTCCCAGGGAGATGGCTACACCTTC CASSQDYSQGDGYTF
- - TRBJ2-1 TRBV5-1 TGCGCCAGCAGCCCCGGAGGGCACTCCTACAATGAGCAGTTCTTC CASSPGGHSYNEQFF
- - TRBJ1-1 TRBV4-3 TGCGCCAGCAGCCGACGGGAGTACACTGAAGCTTTCTTT CASSRREYTEAFF
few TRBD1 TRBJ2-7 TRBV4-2 TGTGCCAGCAGCCTCGAGGGTGGGACAGGGGGAAAATGGCCCTACGAGCAGTACTTC CASSLEGGTGGKWPYEQYF
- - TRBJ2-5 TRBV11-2 TGTGCCAGCAGCTTTGAGACTGGGTACCGGCAAGAGACCCAGTACTTC CASSFETGYRQETQYF
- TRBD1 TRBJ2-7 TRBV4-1 TGCGCCAGCAGCCCGGGACAGGGGGGTCCTTACGAGCAGTACTTC CASSPGQGGPYEQYF
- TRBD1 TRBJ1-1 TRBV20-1 TGCAGTGCCCCCGGGACAGGGAAGAGAGGAGCTTTCTTT CSAPGTGKRGAFF
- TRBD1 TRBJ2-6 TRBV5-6 TGTGCCAGCAGCTCTCATATGGGGAGACAGGGGCTGGAAGGGGCCAACGTCCTGACTTTC CASSSHMGRQGLEGANVLTF
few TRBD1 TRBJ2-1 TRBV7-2 TGTGCCAGCAGCGCAGGCTGGGACAGGGGTGGGCATGAGCAGTTCTTC CASSAGWDRGGHEQFF
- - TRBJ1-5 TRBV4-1 TGCGCCAGCAGCCAGACTCACGGCAATCAGCCCCAGCATTTT CASSQTHGNQPQHF
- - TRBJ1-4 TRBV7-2 TGTGCCAGCAGCGTAGGGGGGGTACTCAATGAAAAACTGTTTTTT CASSVGGVLNEKLFF
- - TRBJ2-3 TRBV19 TGTGCCACCTCAATAGGCCCGGGTTCCGCGACAGATACGCAGTATTTT CATSIGPGSATDTQYF
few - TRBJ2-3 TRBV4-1 TGCGCCAGCAGCCTCGACTTAGCTGCGAGCACAGATACGCAGTATTTT CASSLDLAASTDTQYF
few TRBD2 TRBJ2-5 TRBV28 TGTGCCAGCAGTGCAATATTTTCGGAGCTTTTTAGCGGGTCGTACTTC CASSAIFSELFSGSYF
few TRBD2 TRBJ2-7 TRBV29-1 TGCAGCGTGGGAGGGACGCAAACCTACGAGCAGTACTTC CSVGGTQTYEQYF
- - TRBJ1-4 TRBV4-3 TGCGCCAGCAGCGCGAGGGTCACTAATGAAAAACTGTTTTTT CASSARVTNEKLFF
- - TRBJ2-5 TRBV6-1 TGTGCCAGCAGTGTGGTGGAGCAAGAAGCGGAGACCCAGTACTTC CASSVVEQEAETQYF
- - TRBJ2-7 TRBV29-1 TGCAGCGGGATCGGCTGGGGCAGCGAGCAGTACTTC CSGIGWGSEQYF
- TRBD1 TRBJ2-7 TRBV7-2 TGTGCCAGCAGGAATCCCGGGACAGCCTCCGACGAGCAGTACTTC CASRNPGTASDEQYF
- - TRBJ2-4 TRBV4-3 TGCGCCAGCAGCCAAGACGCGGGGGCGGCAGACATTCAGTACTTC CASSQDAGAADIQYF
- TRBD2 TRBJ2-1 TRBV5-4 TGTGCCAGCAGCTTGGGCCGGACTAGCGGGGGGTACAATGAGCAGTTCTTC CASSLGRTSGGYNEQFF
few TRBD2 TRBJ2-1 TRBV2 TGTGCCAGCAGTAAACTAGCGGGGGGCCATGAGCAGTTCTTC CASSKLAGGHEQFF